The rows below give T cell receptor beta chains drawn from one sample of a study of shared clonotypes between healthy human individuals. Using immunoSEQ multiplex PCR, the repertoire was profiled, and TCRdb retains in-frame clones only, with some absent. The sample gives around 690,000 clones, roughly 88% of which show up once; about a third is in the top ten. Material for sequencing was memory CD8+ T cells from PBMCs. The receptor source for this set is a man aged 18 to 29 in good health. Some clones in this sample may be carry-over from other donors' samples. Both conserved end residues are part of each CDR3. Fields, in order: D gene, clone size, J gene, V gene, CDR3 DNA, CDR3 protein. D genes are given only for firm matches. Clone size, where shown, is once, few, many, or a class for clones that have expanded.

NA	NA	TRBJ2-5	TRBV5-1	TGCGCCAGCAGCTTGTCTTTCCCAGCGGAGGCAGCTCAAGAGACCCAGTACTTC	CASSLSFPAEAAQETQYF
TRBD1	NA	TRBJ2-7	TRBV9	TGTGCCAGCAGCGTAGACCGGGACAGTGCCTACGAGCAGTACTTC	CASSVDRDSAYEQYF
NA	NA	TRBJ2-1	TRBV10-1	TGCGCCAGCAGTGAGGTGCGGACGGTGGGCAATGAGCAGTTCTTC	CASSEVRTVGNEQFF
TRBD2	NA	TRBJ2-7	TRBV29-1	TGCAGCGTCGCGGGACTAGCGGGCCTAGGAGAGCAGTACTTC	CSVAGLAGLGEQYF
TRBD1	NA	TRBJ1-3	TRBV6-6	TGTGCCAGCAGTACAGGGGGCTCTGGAAACACCATATATTTT	CASSTGGSGNTIYF
TRBD2	NA	TRBJ2-3	TRBV5-1	TGCGCCAGCAGCTTGGGGGGACTAGCGGGAGGGCCAACAGATACGCAGTATTTT	CASSLGGLAGGPTDTQYF
NA	NA	TRBJ2-1	TRBV5-8	TGTGCCAGCAGCGTACTATGGGGGTACAATGAGCAGTTCTTC	CASSVLWGYNEQFF
TRBD1	NA	TRBJ1-5	TRBV10-3	TGTGCCATCAGTGAGTCGATCGTCAGGGGGGAAAATCAGCCCCAGCATTTT	CAISESIVRGENQPQHF
TRBD2	once	TRBJ2-7	TRBV6-5	TGTGCCAGCAGTTACTCGTCTAGCGGGAGCTACGAGCAGTACTTC	CASSYSSSGSYEQYF
NA	NA	TRBJ1-5	TRBV7-9	TGTGCCAGCAGCCGTGACCCGGACGATGGACAGCCCCAGCATTTT	CASSRDPDDGQPQHF
NA	NA	TRBJ1-1	TRBV27	TGTGCCAGCAGTCCGTCAGGGAAAGGGGGATATTTCTCTGAAGCTTTCTTT	CASSPSGKGGYFSEAFF
NA	NA	TRBJ2-5	TRBV29-1	TGCAGCGTTGATCAGGGGTTAAAGACCCAGTACTTC	CSVDQGLKTQYF
TRBD1	NA	TRBJ1-1	TRBV27	TGTGCCAGCAGTCACCGACAGGGGGGCACTGAAGCTTTCTTT	CASSHRQGGTEAFF
NA	once	TRBJ2-5	TRBV4-3	TGCGCCAGCAGCCAAGCCATGGGACGGTGGAAAGAGACCCAGTACTTC	CASSQAMGRWKETQYF
NA	NA	TRBJ1-5	TRBV6-5	TGTGCCAGCAGTTACGGCGGATTCTATAGCAATCAGCCCCAGCATTTT	CASSYGGFYSNQPQHF
TRBD2	NA	TRBJ2-1	TRBV27	TGTGCCAGCAGCCGACTAGCGGAATACAATGAGCAGTTCTTC	CASSRLAEYNEQFF
NA	once	TRBJ2-7	TRBV28	TGTGCCAGCAGTTTTCATTCCAGCGGAAGCTCCTACGAGCAGTACTTC	CASSFHSSGSSYEQYF
NA	once	TRBJ1-4	TRBV23-1	TGCGCCAGCAGTCAATCGGCGGTCAGTACTAATGAAAAACTGTTTTTT	CASSQSAVSTNEKLFF
NA	few	TRBJ2-7	TRBV19	TGTGCCAGTAGTCCGGGGGCCCTAGGATACGAGCAGTACTTC	CASSPGALGYEQYF
TRBD2	NA	TRBJ2-5	TRBV28	TGTGCCAGCAGTTCCCGCGAACGGCTAGCGGGAGGGGAGACCCAGTACTTC	CASSSRERLAGGETQYF
NA	NA	TRBJ2-3	TRBV6-1	TGTGCCAGCAGTGAATCAAGGGGCCGCACAGATACGCAGTATTTT	CASSESRGRTDTQYF
TRBD2	NA	TRBJ2-7	TRBV11-2	TGTGCCAGCAGCTTCTCTAGCGGGAGGGCCCCGGGCGAGCAGTACTTC	CASSFSSGRAPGEQYF
NA	NA	TRBJ2-2	TRBV18	TGTGCCAGCTCACCAGAGCCGGGAAGGAACACCGGGGAGCTGTTTTTT	CASSPEPGRNTGELFF
TRBD1	NA	TRBJ2-7	TRBV7-9	TGTGCCAGCAGCCTGACAGGGTTACGCGTCGAGCAGTACTTC	CASSLTGLRVEQYF
NA	NA	TRBJ2-5	TRBV27	TGTGCCAGCAGTAGCCCGGGGGAGACCCAGTACTTC	CASSSPGETQYF
TRBD1	once	TRBJ2-7	TRBV9	TGTGCCAGCAGCGGATACAGGGGGCGCACCGAGCAGTACTTC	CASSGYRGRTEQYF
NA	NA	TRBJ2-2	TRBV5-4	TGTGCCAGCAGCTTCAGGGGCCCGAACACCGGGGAGCTGTTTTTT	CASSFRGPNTGELFF
TRBD2	NA	TRBJ2-7	TRBV7-7	TGTGCCAGCAGCTCCGGACTAGCGGGTACCTACGAGCAGTACTTC	CASSSGLAGTYEQYF
TRBD1	NA	TRBJ1-1	TRBV9	TGTGCCAGCAGCGGGGGGGACAGTTACACTGAAGCTTTCTTT	CASSGGDSYTEAFF
NA	NA	TRBJ2-1	TRBV14	TGTGCCAGCAGCCACCTAACCCTCTGGCGAACTGAGCAGTTCTTC	CASSHLTLWRTEQFF
NA	few	TRBJ1-1	TRBV19	TGTGCCAGTAGGGTTAAGGGGAACACTGAAGCTTTCTTT	CASRVKGNTEAFF
NA	NA	TRBJ2-2	TRBV4-1	TGCGCCAGCAGCCCCCTTGGGGGGAAGGACACCGGGGAGCTGTTTTTT	CASSPLGGKDTGELFF
TRBD1	NA	TRBJ2-7	TRBV29-1	TGCAGCGTTACCGGGACAGGGATCTACGAGCAGTACTTC	CSVTGTGIYEQYF
NA	NA	TRBJ1-2	TRBV6-5	TGTGCCAGCAGCTATACAGGGTTCGGGGGTGGCTACACCTTC	CASSYTGFGGGYTF
TRBD1	NA	TRBJ2-7	TRBV29-1	TGCAGCGTTGATGGGACAGGGAAACACGAGCAGTACTTC	CSVDGTGKHEQYF
NA	NA	TRBJ2-7	TRBV9	TGTGCCAGCAGCCAAGGAGGACCTTCCTACGAGCAGTACTTC	CASSQGGPSYEQYF
NA	NA	TRBJ1-1	TRBV27	TGTGCCAGCAGTTTGGGGGGCGCGGGGACTGAAGCTTTCTTT	CASSLGGAGTEAFF
NA	once	TRBJ2-7	TRBV28	TGTGCCAGCAGTTTCCGTCAGGCGACTAGCTCCTACGAGCAGTACTTC	CASSFRQATSSYEQYF
TRBD2	NA	TRBJ2-2	TRBV7-7	TGTGCCAGCAGCTTAGTGGAGCGGGAGTTGGACACCGGGGAGCTGTTTTTT	CASSLVERELDTGELFF
NA	NA	TRBJ2-1	TRBV5-1	TGCGCCAGCAGCTTCGGTAGGACGGGAGTATTAGGCTACAATGAGCAGTTCTTC	CASSFGRTGVLGYNEQFF
TRBD2	NA	TRBJ2-2	TRBV7-9	TGTGCCAGCAGCCTCGGCGGGGGAGACACGTGGGAGCTGTTTTTT	CASSLGGGDTWELFF
NA	NA	TRBJ1-4	TRBV28	TGTGCCAGCAGTTCCATGGTTACAGGGCTCTCTAATGAAAAACTGTTTTTT	CASSSMVTGLSNEKLFF
NA	NA	TRBJ1-1	TRBV21-1	TGTGCCAGCAGCAAAGGGGAACAGAACACTGAAGCTTTCTTT	CASSKGEQNTEAFF
TRBD1	NA	TRBJ1-2	TRBV18	TGTGCCAGCTCATCGGGACAGGGGGGGAATGGCTACACCTTC	CASSSGQGGNGYTF
TRBD2	NA	TRBJ2-7	TRBV7-6	TGTGCCAGCAGCCCGAGGACGGCGGGAGGCCTCTACGAGCAGTACTTC	CASSPRTAGGLYEQYF
NA	NA	TRBJ2-7	TRBV7-9	TGTGCCAGCAGCCAGGGCTCTCGGTACGAGCAGTACTTC	CASSQGSRYEQYF
NA	NA	TRBJ1-2	TRBV15	TGTGCCACCAGCAGGTCGGCTGGGGTGGGACTCTATGGCTACACCTTC	CATSRSAGVGLYGYTF
NA	NA	TRBJ1-5	TRBV27	TGTGCCAGCAGTTTACGAGGAGGGTGGCAGCCCCAGCATTTT	CASSLRGGWQPQHF
NA	NA	TRBJ1-2	TRBV7-9	TGTGCCAGCAGCTTACTGTTTAGCCCTCGAGACTACACCTTC	CASSLLFSPRDYTF
NA	NA	TRBJ2-7	TRBV10-3	TGTGCCATCAGTGAGTCGGAGGCGGGGTGGGAGCAGTACTTC	CAISESEAGWEQYF
NA	NA	TRBJ2-7	TRBV13	TGTGCCAGCAGCTCCCCGAGGCGGGACTGGGGCTACGAGCAGTACTTC	CASSSPRRDWGYEQYF
TRBD1	NA	TRBJ1-1	TRBV9	TGTGCCAGCAGCGCCGGACAGGGGAACACTGAAGCTTTCTTT	CASSAGQGNTEAFF
NA	NA	TRBJ2-1	TRBV27	TGTGCCAGCAGTCTCCTAAGCGGGGAGCAGTTCTTC	CASSLLSGEQFF
NA	NA	TRBJ2-2	TRBV19	TGTGCCAGTAGTATCGGACGATGGAACACCGGGGAGCTGTTTTTT	CASSIGRWNTGELFF
NA	NA	TRBJ2-5	TRBV6-6	TGTGCCAGCAGTTATAGCGGACCTCTACAAGAGACCCAGTACTTC	CASSYSGPLQETQYF
NA	NA	TRBJ2-2	TRBV10-2	TGCGCCAGCAACGACAGGCTGAACACCGGGGAGCTGTTTTTT	CASNDRLNTGELFF
NA	NA	TRBJ1-4	TRBV6-6	TGTGCCAGCAGTTTACGACAGGCTAATGAAAAACTGTTTTTT	CASSLRQANEKLFF
NA	NA	TRBJ2-7	TRBV5-6	TGTGCCAGCAGCTTGGTGGTCGGTCCCTACGAGCAGTACTTC	CASSLVVGPYEQYF
NA	many	TRBJ2-7	TRBV6-1	TGTGCCAGCAGTGACAGGGCGGCAGAATCCTACGAGCAGTACTTC	CASSDRAAESYEQYF
NA	NA	TRBJ1-2	TRBV13	TGTGCCAGCAGCCTAGTTTCCGGTTATGGCTACACCTTC	CASSLVSGYGYTF